Listed below are T cell receptor beta chains from one sample, sequenced in a study of T cells after posttransplantation cyclophosphamide. Assay used: immunoSEQ multiplex PCR; TCRdb lists only in-frame clones, some missing. Observed in the sample are 6,500 to 9,500 clones, none of them singletons. The sample consisted of PBMCs, taken after allogeneic stem cell transplant with posttransplant cyclophosphamide. These receptor sequences come from a male patient aged 50 to 59 who received an allogeneic stem cell transplant from an unrelated donor, was CMV-positive, and had acute GVHD only. Some T cells may be provided by the graft donor. The CDR3 runs from the conserved cysteine through the conserved F or W. Each record gives: D gene, V gene, J gene, clone size, CDR3 protein, CDR3 DNA. The D gene is left open where the match is weak. Clone size is not always given. Where it is, it says once, few, many or a class for expanded clones.

D: TRBD1
V: TRBV11-3
J: TRBJ2-4
size: many
CDR3: CASSPRQGGDIQYF
DNA: TGTGCCAGCAGCCCGAGACAGGGGGGAGACATTCAGTACTTC

D: TRBD2
V: TRBV25-1
J: TRBJ2-5
size: -
CDR3: CASSGPGLTQETQYF
DNA: TGTGCCAGCAGTGGCCCGGGACTAACACAAGAGACCCAGTACTTC

D: -
V: TRBV19
J: TRBJ2-2
size: many
CDR3: CASRLGAGNTGELFF
DNA: TGTGCCAGTAGGTTGGGGGCCGGGAACACCGGGGAGCTGTTTTTT

D: TRBD2
V: TRBV7-2
J: TRBJ2-5
size: few
CDR3: CASSWGPGLGQETQYF
DNA: TGTGCCAGCAGCTGGGGTCCGGGACTAGGCCAAGAGACCCAGTACTTC

D: -
V: TRBV5-8
J: TRBJ2-3
size: many
CDR3: CASSLRGSTDTQYF
DNA: TGTGCCAGCAGCTTGAGAGGGAGCACAGATACGCAGTATTTT

D: -
V: TRBV15
J: TRBJ2-1
size: -
CDR3: CAASLALYNEQFF
DNA: TGTGCCGCCTCGCTAGCGCTCTACAATGAGCAGTTCTTC

D: -
V: TRBV5-1
J: TRBJ2-2
size: many
CDR3: CASSPTRSGELFF
DNA: TGCGCCAGCAGCCCTACTAGGTCCGGGGAGCTGTTTTTT

D: TRBD2
V: TRBV7-8
J: TRBJ2-3
size: -
CDR3: CASSQGLAGGFFTDTQYF
DNA: TGTGCCAGCAGCCAAGGACTAGCGGGAGGTTTTTTCACAGATACGCAGTATTTT

D: -
V: TRBV18
J: TRBJ2-7
size: many
CDR3: CASSEIIQGGYEQYF
DNA: TGTGCCAGCTCAGAAATTATACAGGGGGGGTACGAGCAGTACTTC

D: TRBD2
V: TRBV7-2
J: TRBJ2-7
size: many
CDR3: CASSLEAGVWDEQYF
DNA: TGTGCCAGCAGCTTAGAGGCGGGAGTTTGGGACGAGCAGTACTTC

D: TRBD1
V: TRBV2
J: TRBJ2-7
size: many
CDR3: CATLTGDKFYEQYF
DNA: TGTGCCACCCTGACAGGGGACAAGTTCTACGAGCAGTACTTC

D: TRBD1
V: TRBV4-2
J: TRBJ2-7
size: many
CDR3: CASSLTGTGNLAEQYF
DNA: TGTGCCAGCAGCCTCACCGGGACAGGGAATTTGGCCGAGCAGTACTTC

D: TRBD1
V: TRBV11-1
J: TRBJ1-2
size: few
CDR3: CASSPGQGGNYGYTF
DNA: TGTGCCAGCAGTCCTGGACAGGGCGGGAACTATGGCTACACCTTC

D: TRBD2
V: TRBV7-3
J: TRBJ2-3
size: many
CDR3: CASSPGTSPDTQYF
DNA: TGTGCCAGCAGCCCCGGGACTAGCCCCGATACGCAGTATTTT

D: -
V: TRBV6-6
J: TRBJ2-7
size: few
CDR3: CASSYSEREQYF
DNA: TGTGCCAGCAGTTACTCAGAGCGAGAGCAGTACTTC

D: -
V: TRBV19
J: TRBJ1-2
size: many
CDR3: CASSIWRQPLTF
DNA: TGTGCCAGTAGTATCTGGAGACAGCCGCTCACCTTC

D: -
V: TRBV9
J: TRBJ1-6
size: many
CDR3: CASSNTDMYNSPLHF
DNA: TGTGCCAGCAGCAATACAGACATGTATAATTCACCCCTCCACTTT